This paragraph reports one TCR beta chain. This entry comes from a study of blood T cell repertoires in COVID-19. Study-wide context: Samples came from the United States, Italy and Spain, spanning acute and convalescent COVID-19. T cells, B-cell-depleted T cells, or PBMCs supplied cDNA or gDNA.

Seattle patient enrollment occurred during active infection, with longitudinal follow-up thereafter. In the original workflow: It was from reference gene primer amplification that nucleated cell counts were estimated. Assay: immunoSEQ multiplex PCR; the TCRdb copy retains only in-frame clones and omits some. That table supplies the V and J calls and clone size; D and trimming were determined from the DNA. The data hold some 200,000 clones, with approximately 80% observed a single time. The clonotype was recovered from a woman aged 35 to 49 with COVID-19, enrolled during active disease. Specimen: peripheral blood.

CDR3 in DNA: TGTGCCAGCAGTGACACCTCGGCGGGGAGCAATCAGCCCCAGCATTTT. This translates into CASSDTSAGSNQPQHF. This chain joins TRBV6-4 and TRBJ1-5; D is undetermined. CDR3 size: 16 residues. The germline gives CDR1 MRHNA, CDR2 SNTAGT. V shed 2 bases and J shed 1 base, with 12 bases lying between them.